These T cell receptor beta chains were read from a single sample in a study of cytomegalovirus exposure and HLA in healthy donors. Method: immunoSEQ multiplex PCR; TCRdb's copy keeps in-frame clones and lacks some. The sample yields roughly 56,000 clones, roughly 91% seen once. Sample: PBMCs. These receptors came from a woman younger than 45 in good health and CMV-seronegative. The conserved cysteine and the conserved F or W are not part of the CDR3 here. Some rows have no size entry. The others give once, few or many, or a class for an expanded clone.

j_call: TRBJ2-1
clone_size: -
v_call: TRBV19
cdr3_aa: ASTGRSYNEQF

j_call: TRBJ2-1
clone_size: -
v_call: TRBV28
cdr3_aa: ASSLRTSGSSIYGEQF

j_call: TRBJ2-7
clone_size: -
v_call: TRBV25-1
cdr3_aa: ASSGIPGQSRGGLEQY

j_call: TRBJ2-1
clone_size: -
v_call: TRBV30
cdr3_aa: AWSVWGWTSVF

j_call: TRBJ2-3
clone_size: -
v_call: TRBV11-2
cdr3_aa: ASSLTSGNRDTQY

j_call: TRBJ1-5
clone_size: -
v_call: TRBV25-1
cdr3_aa: ASNRQTLNQPQH

j_call: TRBJ2-7
clone_size: -
v_call: TRBV6-5
cdr3_aa: ASSYRTGATYEQY

j_call: TRBJ2-3
clone_size: -
v_call: TRBV5-1
cdr3_aa: ASLKGQGTVDTQY

j_call: TRBJ2-7
clone_size: -
v_call: TRBV5-1
cdr3_aa: ASFNLLDRDSYEQY

j_call: TRBJ2-7
clone_size: -
v_call: TRBV28
cdr3_aa: ASSTTDGTDEQY

j_call: TRBJ2-6
clone_size: -
v_call: TRBV5-6
cdr3_aa: ASSGMGGQVPGANVLT

j_call: TRBJ2-1
clone_size: -
v_call: TRBV7-9
cdr3_aa: ASSLAGTSGNEQF

j_call: TRBJ1-2
clone_size: once
v_call: TRBV10-2
cdr3_aa: ASGGGQGNYGYT

j_call: TRBJ1-2
clone_size: -
v_call: TRBV28
cdr3_aa: ASSYRVDGYT

j_call: TRBJ1-2
clone_size: -
v_call: TRBV6-5
cdr3_aa: ASSLSGRNYGYT

j_call: TRBJ2-2
clone_size: -
v_call: TRBV5-5
cdr3_aa: ASSFSGRPTGELF

j_call: TRBJ2-1
clone_size: -
v_call: TRBV7-6
cdr3_aa: ASSPRDFSSYNEQF

j_call: TRBJ2-7
clone_size: -
v_call: TRBV7-6
cdr3_aa: ASSLGKGVLEQY

j_call: TRBJ2-5
clone_size: -
v_call: TRBV5-6
cdr3_aa: ASSFAGVETQY

j_call: TRBJ1-1
clone_size: -
v_call: TRBV7-9
cdr3_aa: ASSLGEAYRAF

j_call: TRBJ2-5
clone_size: -
v_call: TRBV5-1
cdr3_aa: ASSLELVPIQETQY

j_call: TRBJ2-3
clone_size: -
v_call: TRBV4-3
cdr3_aa: ASSQDPGNDADTQY

j_call: TRBJ1-5
clone_size: -
v_call: TRBV2
cdr3_aa: ASNEDRDFRNQPQH

j_call: TRBJ2-3
clone_size: -
v_call: TRBV9
cdr3_aa: ASTPGGASLTDTQY

j_call: TRBJ1-3
clone_size: -
v_call: TRBV30
cdr3_aa: AWRPGVSGNTIY

j_call: TRBJ1-1
clone_size: -
v_call: TRBV7-9
cdr3_aa: ASSYLTGGAGTEAF

j_call: TRBJ2-2
clone_size: -
v_call: TRBV19
cdr3_aa: ASMRLAGALSGELF

j_call: TRBJ2-7
clone_size: -
v_call: TRBV6-5
cdr3_aa: ASSLGSGRPYEQY

j_call: TRBJ1-5
clone_size: -
v_call: TRBV30
cdr3_aa: ACTLGTGQGINNQPQH

j_call: TRBJ1-1
clone_size: -
v_call: TRBV6-1
cdr3_aa: ASSVTGNTEAF

j_call: TRBJ1-5
clone_size: -
v_call: TRBV7-8
cdr3_aa: ASSLAGTDSNQPQH

j_call: TRBJ2-1
clone_size: -
v_call: TRBV2
cdr3_aa: ASRTSTILDEQF

j_call: TRBJ2-7
clone_size: -
v_call: TRBV2
cdr3_aa: ASSVMGGSYEQY

j_call: TRBJ2-7
clone_size: -
v_call: TRBV5-4
cdr3_aa: ASSRETAGVGEQY

j_call: TRBJ2-1
clone_size: -
v_call: TRBV5-4
cdr3_aa: ASSLGGSLRDEQF

j_call: TRBJ1-2
clone_size: -
v_call: TRBV6-6
cdr3_aa: ASSYLAQGANYGYT

j_call: TRBJ2-7
clone_size: -
v_call: TRBV7-8
cdr3_aa: ASSLVLAGGPLYEQY

j_call: TRBJ1-1
clone_size: -
v_call: TRBV9
cdr3_aa: ASSIQGAGEAF

j_call: TRBJ2-1
clone_size: -
v_call: TRBV7-3
cdr3_aa: ASSGTSGSSEQF

j_call: TRBJ2-7
clone_size: -
v_call: TRBV10-2
cdr3_aa: ASSESWTSGYEQY

j_call: TRBJ2-4
clone_size: -
v_call: TRBV5-6
cdr3_aa: ASSLQGLAKNIQY

j_call: TRBJ1-2
clone_size: -
v_call: TRBV9
cdr3_aa: ASSPLAGGYT

j_call: TRBJ2-1
clone_size: -
v_call: TRBV10-1
cdr3_aa: ASSLTGNNEQF

j_call: TRBJ1-1
clone_size: -
v_call: TRBV10-2
cdr3_aa: ASSESGGPAEAF

j_call: TRBJ2-7
clone_size: -
v_call: TRBV27
cdr3_aa: ASSPTGTGSYEQY

j_call: TRBJ2-7
clone_size: few
v_call: TRBV5-5
cdr3_aa: ASSLRLASHEQY

j_call: TRBJ1-1
clone_size: once
v_call: TRBV6-5
cdr3_aa: ASSRHGGTTEAF

j_call: TRBJ2-1
clone_size: -
v_call: TRBV10-3
cdr3_aa: AIESGHEQF

j_call: TRBJ2-7
clone_size: -
v_call: TRBV4-2
cdr3_aa: ASSQSGDDYEQY

j_call: TRBJ1-1
clone_size: -
v_call: TRBV5-1
cdr3_aa: ASSLDRGGTEAF

j_call: TRBJ1-2
clone_size: -
v_call: TRBV7-9
cdr3_aa: ASTFAAGARGYT

j_call: TRBJ2-1
clone_size: -
v_call: TRBV5-1
cdr3_aa: ASSSLWEGSYNEQF

j_call: TRBJ2-7
clone_size: -
v_call: TRBV6-9
cdr3_aa: ASSIAGTSSYEQY